A single T cell receptor beta chain is shown here with its context. The naive CD8 population came from CD45RO-negative cells selected for CCR7, without terminally differentiated effector memory CD45RA+ cells. V lost 0 bases to trimming and J lost 5 bases, with 9 bases between them. The CDR3 has 14 residues. Per the germline V gene, CDR1 is MGHRA and CDR2 is YSYEKL. The authors ran the assay at deep level. The protocol was immunoSEQ multiplex PCR, while the TCRdb copy is restricted to in-frame clones and leaves out a portion. The data contain about 2 million clones, approximately 94% of them seen just once; the ten biggest clones take up 0.9% to 1.5%. The record originates from a study of shared clonotypes between healthy human individuals.

The sequence came from a man aged 18 to 35 in good health. V and J are TRBV4-1 and TRBJ2-3; D call uncertain. The sequencing input was naive CD8+ T cells sorted from blood. CDR3 in amino acids: CASSQELQIDTQYF. The CDR3 DNA sequence: TGCGCCAGCAGCCAAGAGTTACAAATAGATACGCAGTATTTT.